This entry features one T cell receptor beta chain sequence. What it recognizes is unknown. Each donor was nominally healthy when sampled (though unrecorded immune exposures were likely). This entry belongs to a study of cytomegalovirus exposure and HLA in healthy donors. Study background: Among about 190 million T cells, an earlier analysis found around 100 million unique TCR beta sequences. Findings of the study overall: Most of the TCR beta V segments (in an earlier analysis) were productive either about 90% or about 30% of the time.

Primers for the PCR totalled 60 Vbeta and 13 Jbeta. In the authors' methods: Per a later analysis, the number of unique TCR beta chains was about 80 million, of which about 10 million were shared. TCRdb's table, derived via immunoSEQ multiplex PCR, lists solely in-frame clones and lacks some. From that table come the V and J calls and clone size; the DNA was used to work out D and trimming. Altogether tens of thousands of clones are present, 78% being singletons, with the ten largest covering over 9.5%. The sequenced sample was PBMCs. The receptor was isolated from a man aged 40-55 years in good health and CMV-seronegative.

CDR3 DNA sequence: TGTGCCAGCAGTCATGGAACGACAGGGTCCGGCGAAAAACTGTTTTTT. As protein: CASSHGTTGSGEKLFF. V is TRBV27 and J is TRBJ1-4; 7 bases line up with TRBD1. The CDR3 has 16 amino acids. Germline CDR1 reads MNHEY; CDR2 reads SMNVEV (reference sequence). Trimming took 5 bases from V and 8 from J; bases not matched to a gene: 14.